This T cell receptor beta chain was captured by sequencing in a study of CD8 T cells in Susac syndrome. After extraction with the RNeasy kit, about 0.5 to 1 ug of the RNA was reverse transcribed using random hexamers. TCRdb re-called the immunoSEQ multiplex PCR reads through MiXCR, storing one row per CDR3 protein. The sample carries hundreds of thousands of distinct CDR3 sequences, 89% recorded once. The multiple sclerosis controls, all treatment-naive patients, had relapsing-remitting disease that was stable or active. J gave up 5 bases and V 4 bases, and 4 bases lay outside the gene matches. Germline-derived CDR1 and CDR2 are MGHRA and YSYEKL. The length of the CDR3 is 14 residues.

This TCR came from a human donor with multiple sclerosis. The chain couples TRBV4-1 to TRBJ2-7, with 11 bases aligning to TRBD1. The material sequenced was CD8+ T cells from PBMCs. CDR3 nucleotide sequence: TGCGCCAGCAGCCGCGGACAGGGGGCGGACGAGCAGTACTTC. It encodes CASSRGQGADEQYF.